There are many counts of the clone carrying this T cell receptor beta chain. The data derive from a study of breast tumors, draining lymph nodes, adjacent tissues. The lymph nodes were axillary draining lymph nodes from breast cancer patients. MiXCR, applied by TCRdb to the multiplex PCR reads, yields one record per CDR3 protein. The data show approximately 130,000 distinct CDR3 sequences, with 20% to 25% seen just once and roughly 2.5% held by the top ten. V was cut by 3 bases and J by 5 bases, with 17 bases left in between. This CDR3 spans 15 amino acids. CDR1 and CDR2 (germline): SGHNT, YENEEA. The sample taken for sequencing was axillary lymph node tissue. The receptor was derived from a female donor with breast cancer. Some clones in this sample may be carry-over from other donors' samples. The chain combines TRBV11-3 with TRBJ2-7, with a weak D call TRBD1 (6 bases). The CDR3 here is CASSLTGTRVHEQYF. The CDR3 DNA follows: TGTGCCAGCAGCTTGACCGGGACAAGGGTGCACGAGCAGTACTTC.